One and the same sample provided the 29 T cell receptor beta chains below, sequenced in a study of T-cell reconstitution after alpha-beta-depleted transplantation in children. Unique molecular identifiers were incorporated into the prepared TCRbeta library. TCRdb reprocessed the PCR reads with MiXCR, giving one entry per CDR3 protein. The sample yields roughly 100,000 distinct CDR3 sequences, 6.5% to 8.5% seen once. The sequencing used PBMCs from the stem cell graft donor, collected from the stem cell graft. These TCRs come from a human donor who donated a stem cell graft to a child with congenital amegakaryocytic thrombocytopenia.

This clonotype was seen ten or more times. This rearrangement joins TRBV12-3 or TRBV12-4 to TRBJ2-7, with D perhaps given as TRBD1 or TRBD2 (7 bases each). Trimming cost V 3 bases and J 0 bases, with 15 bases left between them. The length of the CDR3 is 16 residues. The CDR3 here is CASSLMSGTASYEQYF. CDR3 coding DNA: TGTGCCAGCAGTTTGATGAGCGGGACAGCCTCCTACGAGCAGTACTTC.

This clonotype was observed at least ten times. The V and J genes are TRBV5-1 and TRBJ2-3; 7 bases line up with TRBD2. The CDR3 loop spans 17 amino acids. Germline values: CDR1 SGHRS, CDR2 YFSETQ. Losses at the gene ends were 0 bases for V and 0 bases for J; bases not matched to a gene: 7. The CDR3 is CASSLGIGGESTDTQYF. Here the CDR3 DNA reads TGCGCCAGCAGCTTGGGTATTGGGGGGGAAAGCACAGATACGCAGTATTTT.

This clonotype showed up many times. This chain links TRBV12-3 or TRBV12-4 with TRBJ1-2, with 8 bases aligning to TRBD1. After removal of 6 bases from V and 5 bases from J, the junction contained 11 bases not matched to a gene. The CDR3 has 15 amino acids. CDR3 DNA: TGTGCCAGCAGCCACGGACAGGGAGACCTATATGGCTACACCTTC. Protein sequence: CASSHGQGDLYGYTF.

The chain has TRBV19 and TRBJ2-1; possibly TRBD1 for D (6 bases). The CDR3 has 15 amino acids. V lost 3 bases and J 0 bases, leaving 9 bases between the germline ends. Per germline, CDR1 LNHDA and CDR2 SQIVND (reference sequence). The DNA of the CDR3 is TGTGCCAGTAGTATCGACAGGAGCTCCTACAATGAGCAGTTCTTC. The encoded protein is CASSIDRSSYNEQFF.

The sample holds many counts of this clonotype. The CDR3 nucleotides are TGTGCCAGCAGCCGGGACTTTAATTCACCCCTCCACTTT. It specifies CASSRDFNSPLHF. This sequence joins TRBV3-1 and TRBJ1-6; D is perhaps TRBD1 (5 bases). CDR3 length equals 13 residues. Germline V gene data show CDR1 as LGHDT and CDR2 as YNNKEL (reference sequence). The ends were cut back, 4 bases at V and 6 bases at J, with 7 bases in the middle. Full variable domain (missing parts from reference TRBV3-1 and TRBJ1-6): DTAVSQTPKYLVTQMGNDKSIKCEQNLGHDTMYWYKQDSKKFLKIMFSYNNKELIINETVPNRFSPKSPDKAHLNLHINSLELGDSAVYFCASSRDFNSPLHFGNGTRLTVT.

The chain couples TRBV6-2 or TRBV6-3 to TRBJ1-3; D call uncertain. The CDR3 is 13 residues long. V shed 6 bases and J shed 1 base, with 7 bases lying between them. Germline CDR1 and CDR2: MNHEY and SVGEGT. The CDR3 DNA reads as TGTGCCAGCAGCGGGCTTTCTGGAAACACCATATATTTT. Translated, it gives CASSGLSGNTIYF.

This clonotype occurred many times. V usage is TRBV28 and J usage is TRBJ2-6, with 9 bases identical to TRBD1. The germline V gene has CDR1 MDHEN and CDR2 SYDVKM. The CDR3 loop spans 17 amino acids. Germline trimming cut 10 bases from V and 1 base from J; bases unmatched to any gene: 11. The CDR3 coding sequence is TGTGCCATCTCCGGGCGGGACAGGGTTTCTGGGGCCAACGTCCTGACTTTC. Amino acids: CAISGRDRVSGANVLTF.

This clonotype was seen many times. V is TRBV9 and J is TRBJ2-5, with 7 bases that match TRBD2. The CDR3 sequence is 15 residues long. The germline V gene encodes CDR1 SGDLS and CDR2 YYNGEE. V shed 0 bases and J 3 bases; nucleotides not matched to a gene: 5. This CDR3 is CASSVEGLPKETQYF. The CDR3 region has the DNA TGTGCCAGCAGCGTAGAGGGACTACCAAAAGAGACCCAGTACTTC. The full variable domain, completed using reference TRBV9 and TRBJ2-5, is DSGVTQTPKHLITATGQRVTLRCSPRSGDLSVYWYQQSLDQGLQFLIQYYNGEERAKGNILERFSAQQFPDLHSELNLSSLELGDSALYFCASSVEGLPKETQYFGPGTRLLVL.

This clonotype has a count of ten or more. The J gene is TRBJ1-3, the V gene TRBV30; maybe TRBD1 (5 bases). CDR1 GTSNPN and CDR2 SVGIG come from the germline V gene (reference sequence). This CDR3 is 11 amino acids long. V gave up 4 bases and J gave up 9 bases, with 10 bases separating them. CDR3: CAWTRQSTIYF. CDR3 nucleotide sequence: TGTGCCTGGACCCGACAGTCCACCATATATTTT.

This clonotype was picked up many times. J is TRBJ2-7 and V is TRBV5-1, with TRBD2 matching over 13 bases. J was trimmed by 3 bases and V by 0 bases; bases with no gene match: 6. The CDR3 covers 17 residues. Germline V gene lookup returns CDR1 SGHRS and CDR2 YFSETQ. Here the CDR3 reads CASSLGLAGGRFYEQYF. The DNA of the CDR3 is TGCGCCAGCAGCTTGGGACTAGCGGGGGGCCGATTCTACGAGCAGTACTTC.

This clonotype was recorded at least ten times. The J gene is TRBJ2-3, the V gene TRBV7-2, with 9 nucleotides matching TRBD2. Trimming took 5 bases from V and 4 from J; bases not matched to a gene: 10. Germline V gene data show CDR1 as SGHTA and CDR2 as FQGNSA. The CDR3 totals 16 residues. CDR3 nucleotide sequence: TGTGCCAGCAGCCTGGCCGGGACTAGCTCCCCAGATACGCAGTATTTT. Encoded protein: CASSLAGTSSPDTQYF.

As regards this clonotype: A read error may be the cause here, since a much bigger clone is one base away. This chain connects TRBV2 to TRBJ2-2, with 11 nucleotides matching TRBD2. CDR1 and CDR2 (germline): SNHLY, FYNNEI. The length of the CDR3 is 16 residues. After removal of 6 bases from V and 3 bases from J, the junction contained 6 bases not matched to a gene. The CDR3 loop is CASSRGTSGHTGELFF. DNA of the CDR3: TGTGCCAGCAGCCGGGGGACTAGCGGACACACCGGGGAGCTGTTTTTT.

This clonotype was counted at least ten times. CDR3 DNA: TGTGCCAGCAGCCTCACCGGGACTAGCGGGGTTGAGCAGTTCTTC. Its translation is CASSLTGTSGVEQFF. The chain combines TRBV12-3 or TRBV12-4 with TRBJ2-1; 13 nucleotides match TRBD2. J lost 9 bases, V lost 6 bases, and 8 bases had no gene match. The CDR3 sequence is 15 residues long.

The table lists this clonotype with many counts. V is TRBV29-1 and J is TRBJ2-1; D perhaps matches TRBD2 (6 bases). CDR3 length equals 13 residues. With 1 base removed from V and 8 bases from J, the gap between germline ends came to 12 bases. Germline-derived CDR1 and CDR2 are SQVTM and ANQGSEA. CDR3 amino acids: CSVEASDADEQFF. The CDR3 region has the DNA TGCAGCGTTGAAGCTAGCGATGCGGATGAGCAGTTCTTC.

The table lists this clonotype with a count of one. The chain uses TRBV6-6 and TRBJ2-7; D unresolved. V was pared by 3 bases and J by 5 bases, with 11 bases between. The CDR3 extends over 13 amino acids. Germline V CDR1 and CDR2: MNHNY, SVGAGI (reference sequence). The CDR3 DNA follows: TGTGCCAGCAGTTATGATAGCCAGGACGAGCAGTACTTC. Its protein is CASSYDSQDEQYF.

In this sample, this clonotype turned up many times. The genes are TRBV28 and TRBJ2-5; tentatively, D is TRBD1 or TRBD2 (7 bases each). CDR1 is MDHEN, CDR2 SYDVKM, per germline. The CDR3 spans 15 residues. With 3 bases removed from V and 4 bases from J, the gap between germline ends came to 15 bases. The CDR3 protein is CASSFPQGGGETQYF. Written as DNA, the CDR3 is TGTGCCAGCAGTTTTCCCCAGGGGGGGGGAGAGACCCAGTACTTC. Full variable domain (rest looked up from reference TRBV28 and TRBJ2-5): DVKVTQSSRYLVKRTGEKVFLECVQDMDHENMFWYRQDPGLGLRLIYFSYDVKMKEKGDIPEGYSVSREKKERFSLILESASTNQTSMYLCASSFPQGGGETQYFGPGTRLLVL.

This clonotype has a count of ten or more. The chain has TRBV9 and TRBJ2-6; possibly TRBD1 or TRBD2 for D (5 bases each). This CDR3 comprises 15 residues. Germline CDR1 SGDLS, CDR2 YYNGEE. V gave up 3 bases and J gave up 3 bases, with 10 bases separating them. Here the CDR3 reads CASSARGDGANVLTF. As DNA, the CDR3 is TGTGCCAGCAGCGCAAGGGGAGATGGGGCCAACGTCCTGACTTTC.

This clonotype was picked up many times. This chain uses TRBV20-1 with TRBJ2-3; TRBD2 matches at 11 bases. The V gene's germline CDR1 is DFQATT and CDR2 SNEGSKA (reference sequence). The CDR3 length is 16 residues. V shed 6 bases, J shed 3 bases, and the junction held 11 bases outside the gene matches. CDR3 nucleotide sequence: TGCAGTGCCCCGTCGGCTAGCGGGGGGTTAACAGATACGCAGTATTTT. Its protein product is CSAPSASGGLTDTQYF.

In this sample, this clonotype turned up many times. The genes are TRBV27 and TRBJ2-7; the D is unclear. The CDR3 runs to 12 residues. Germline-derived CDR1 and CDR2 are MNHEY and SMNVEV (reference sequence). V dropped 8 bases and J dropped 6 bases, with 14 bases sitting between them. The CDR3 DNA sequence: TGTGCCAGCGGTCTACCCGTTGGCGAGCAGTACTTC. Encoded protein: CASGLPVGEQYF.

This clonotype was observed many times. The DNA of the CDR3 is TGTGCCAGCAGCTCATACGACTACGAGCAGTACTTC. It yields the protein CASSSYDYEQYF. The V and J genes are TRBV7-9 and TRBJ2-7; the D is unclear. Germline CDR1 SEHNR, CDR2 FQNEAQ (reference sequence). V lost 4 bases, J lost 3 bases, and 7 bases lay in between. The CDR3 loop spans 12 amino acids.

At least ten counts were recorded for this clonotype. CDR3 in amino acids: CASVTGDTQYF. DNA of the CDR3: TGTGCCAGCGTTACGGGGGATACGCAGTATTTT. The genes are TRBV12-3 or TRBV12-4 and TRBJ2-3; D may be TRBD2 (5 bases). The CDR3 runs to 11 residues. The V end lost 8 bases, the J end lost 6 bases, and 9 bases lay between the germline ends.

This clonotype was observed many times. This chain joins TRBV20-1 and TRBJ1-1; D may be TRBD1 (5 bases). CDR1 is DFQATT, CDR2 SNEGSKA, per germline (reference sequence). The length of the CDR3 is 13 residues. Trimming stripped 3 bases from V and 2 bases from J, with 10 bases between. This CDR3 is CSARWGSNTEAFF. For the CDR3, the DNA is TGCAGTGCTAGGTGGGGGTCTAACACTGAAGCTTTCTTT.

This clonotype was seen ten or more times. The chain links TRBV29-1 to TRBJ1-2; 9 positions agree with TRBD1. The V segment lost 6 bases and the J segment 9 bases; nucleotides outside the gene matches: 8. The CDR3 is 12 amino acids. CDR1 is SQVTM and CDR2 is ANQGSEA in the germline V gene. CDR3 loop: CSVSGQGGRYTF. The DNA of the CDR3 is TGCAGCGTCTCGGGACAGGGAGGACGCTACACCTTC.

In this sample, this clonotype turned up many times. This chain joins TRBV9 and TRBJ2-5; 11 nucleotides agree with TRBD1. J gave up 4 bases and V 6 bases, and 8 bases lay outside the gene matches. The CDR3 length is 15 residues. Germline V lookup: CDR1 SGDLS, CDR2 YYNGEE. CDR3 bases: TGTGCCAGCACCACACGGGGGACAGGGGGAGAGACCCAGTACTTC. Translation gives CASTTRGTGGETQYF.

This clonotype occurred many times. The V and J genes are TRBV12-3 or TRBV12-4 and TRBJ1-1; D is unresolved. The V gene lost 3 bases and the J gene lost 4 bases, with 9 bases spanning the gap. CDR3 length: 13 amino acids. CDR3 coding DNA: TGTGCCAGCAGTTTGTGGGGAGGCACTGAAGCTTTCTTT. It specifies CASSLWGGTEAFF.

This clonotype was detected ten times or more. For the CDR3, the DNA is TGCAGTGCCAAGACAGGGTTCGCCGGGGAGCTGTTTTTT. It specifies CSAKTGFAGELFF. The rearrangement uses TRBV20-1 and TRBJ2-2; 7 bases map to TRBD1. Germline V CDR1 and CDR2: DFQATT, SNEGSKA (reference sequence). With 6 bases clipped from V and 6 bases from J, the junction kept 7 bases outside the gene matches. This CDR3 region has 13 residues.

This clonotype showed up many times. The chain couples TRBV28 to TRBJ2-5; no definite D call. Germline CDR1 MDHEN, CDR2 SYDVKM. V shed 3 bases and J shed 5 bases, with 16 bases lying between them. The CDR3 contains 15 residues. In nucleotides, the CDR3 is TGTGCCAGCAGTTTTCAGGTCCTCCCTGGGGAGACCCAGTACTTC. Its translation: CASSFQVLPGETQYF.

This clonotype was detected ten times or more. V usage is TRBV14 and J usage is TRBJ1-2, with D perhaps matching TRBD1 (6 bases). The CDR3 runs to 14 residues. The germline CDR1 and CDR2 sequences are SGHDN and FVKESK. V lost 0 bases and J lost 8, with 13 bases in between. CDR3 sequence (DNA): TGTGCCAGCAGCCAAGATCTTACAGGGAGGGGCTACACCTTC. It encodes CASSQDLTGRGYTF. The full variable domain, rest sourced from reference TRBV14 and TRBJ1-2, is EAGVTQFPSHSVIEKGQTVTLRCDPISGHDNLYWYRRVMGKEIKFLLHFVKESKQDESGMPNNRFLAERTGGTYSTLKVQPAELEDSGVYFCASSQDLTGRGYTFGSGTRLTVV.

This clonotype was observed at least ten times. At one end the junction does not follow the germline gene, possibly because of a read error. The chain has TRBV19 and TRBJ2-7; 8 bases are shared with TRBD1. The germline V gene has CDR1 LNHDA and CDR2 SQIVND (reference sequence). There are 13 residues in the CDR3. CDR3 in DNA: TGTGCCAGCTTGGGACAGGATGAAAGGACGCAGAACTTC. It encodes CASLGQDERTQNF.